These 2 T cell receptor beta chains were sequenced from one sample in a study of blood T cell repertoires in COVID-19. Profiled with immunoSEQ multiplex PCR; TCRdb holds only in-frame clones, not every one. The data contain about 140,000 clones, approximately 80% of them singletons. Sequences were obtained from peripheral blood. Receptor source: a human donor in a cohort sampled during active COVID-19.

The J gene is TRBJ1-3, the V gene TRBV7-8, with a possible D match to TRBD1 (5 bases). V lost 1 base, J lost 1 base, and 14 bases lay in between. The germline gives CDR1 SGHVS, CDR2 FQNEAQ. There are 17 residues in the CDR3. CDR3 residues: CASSLVPPRGSGNTIYF. CDR3 DNA: TGTGCCAGCAGCTTAGTTCCCCCTAGGGGTTCTGGAAACACCATATATTTT.

The J gene is TRBJ2-7, the V gene TRBV11-3; TRBD2 aligns across 9 bases. J gave up 5 bases and V 3 bases, and 11 bases lay outside the gene matches. Germline V gene lookup returns CDR1 SGHNT and CDR2 YENEEA. CDR3 length equals 16 residues. In nucleotides, the CDR3 is TGTGCCAGCAGCTTTTACCTTAGCGGGAGCAAAGACGAGCAGTACTTC. Translated, it gives CASSFYLSGSKDEQYF. Together with reference TRBV11-3 and TRBJ2-7, the CDR3 gives the full variable domain: EAGVVQSPRYKIIEKKQPVAFWCNPISGHNTLYWYLQNLGQGPELLIRYENEEAVDDSQLPKDRFSAERLKGVDSTLKIQPAELGDSAVYLCASSFYLSGSKDEQYFGPGTRLTVT.